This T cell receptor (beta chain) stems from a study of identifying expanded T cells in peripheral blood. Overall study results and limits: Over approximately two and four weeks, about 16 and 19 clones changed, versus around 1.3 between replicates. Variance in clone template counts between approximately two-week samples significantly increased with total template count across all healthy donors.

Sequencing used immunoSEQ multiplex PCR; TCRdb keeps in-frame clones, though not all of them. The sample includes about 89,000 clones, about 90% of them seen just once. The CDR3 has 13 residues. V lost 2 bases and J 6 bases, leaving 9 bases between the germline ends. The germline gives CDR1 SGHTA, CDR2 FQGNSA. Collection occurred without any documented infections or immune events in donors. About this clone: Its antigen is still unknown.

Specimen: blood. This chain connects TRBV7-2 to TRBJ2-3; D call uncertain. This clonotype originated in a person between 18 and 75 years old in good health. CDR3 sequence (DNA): TGTGCCAGCAGCTTAATAAGGAAGGATACGCAGTATTTT. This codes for CASSLIRKDTQYF.